These T cell receptor beta chains were read from a single sample in a study of shared clonotypes between healthy human individuals. Libraries were prepared by immunoSEQ multiplex PCR; TCRdb keeps only in-frame clonotypes and omits some of them. This sample yields fewer than 2.5 million clones, of which roughly 93% are seen a single time; roughly 0.36% belongs to the top ten. The sample taken for sequencing was naive CD4+ T cells from PBMCs. The origin of the receptors is a man younger than 35 in good health. Some clones in this sample may be carry-over from other donors' samples. The CDR3 runs from the conserved cysteine through the conserved F or W. Fields, in order: J gene, V gene, D gene, clone size, CDR3 protein, CDR3 DNA. The D gene is left open where the match is weak. Expanded clones are given a class, and other clones once, few, many or no size at all.

>TRBJ1-4|TRBV5-4|NA|NA
CASSPGPLNEKLFF
TGTGCCAGCAGTCCAGGGCCCCTCAATGAAAAACTGTTTTTT
>TRBJ2-5|TRBV5-1|NA|NA
CASSLSPGEETQYF
TGCGCCAGCAGCTTGTCCCCAGGGGAAGAGACCCAGTACTTC
>TRBJ2-7|TRBV29-1|NA|NA
CSAGQYSYEQYF
TGCAGCGCCGGACAGTACTCCTACGAGCAGTACTTC
>TRBJ2-5|TRBV28|NA|NA
CASSLLDRPRETQYF
TGTGCCAGCAGCCTCCTGGACAGACCTAGAGAGACCCAGTACTTC
>TRBJ2-2|TRBV19|NA|NA
CASSFQQVYGELFF
TGTGCCAGTAGTTTCCAACAGGTTTACGGGGAGCTGTTTTTT
>TRBJ2-5|TRBV9|NA|NA
CASSVAPTSQETQYF
TGTGCCAGCAGCGTAGCTCCCACCTCCCAAGAGACCCAGTACTTC
>TRBJ1-1|TRBV19|NA|NA
CASSIVGAVDTEAFF
TGTGCCAGTAGTATAGTGGGAGCCGTGGACACTGAAGCTTTCTTT
>TRBJ2-7|TRBV28|TRBD2|NA
CASSQAGGSYEQYF
TGTGCCAGCAGTCAGGCGGGGGGTTCCTACGAGCAGTACTTC
>TRBJ2-1|TRBV2|TRBD2|NA
CASSELWTSSSEQFF
TGTGCCAGCAGTGAACTCTGGACTAGCTCTTCTGAGCAGTTCTTC
>TRBJ2-5|TRBV18|NA|NA
CASSPESETQYF
TGTGCCAGCTCACCTGAGAGTGAGACCCAGTACTTC
>TRBJ2-7|TRBV14|NA|NA
CASSQDSRFSYEQYF
TGTGCCAGCAGCCAAGATTCCAGGTTCTCCTACGAGCAGTACTTC
>TRBJ1-5|TRBV6-5|NA|NA
CASSYDRSNQPQHF
TGTGCCAGCAGTTACGATCGCTCTAATCAGCCCCAGCATTTT
>TRBJ1-2|TRBV14|NA|NA
CASSQLGQRGYTF
TGTGCCAGCAGCCAACTCGGACAGAGGGGCTACACCTTC
>TRBJ1-4|TRBV29-1|NA|NA
CSVARNEKLFF
TGCAGCGTTGCCAGAAATGAAAAACTGTTTTTT
>TRBJ2-3|TRBV28|NA|once
CASSLSDPKRTQYF
TGTGCCAGCAGTTTATCAGACCCCAAGAGGACGCAGTATTTT
>TRBJ2-1|TRBV7-2|NA|NA
CASSSKGGASVTYNEQFF
TGTGCCAGCAGCTCAAAGGGCGGGGCGAGCGTTACCTACAATGAGCAGTTCTTC
>TRBJ2-3|TRBV5-5|TRBD1|once
CASSGTGQGALGYITDTQYF
TGTGCCAGCAGCGGAACAGGACAGGGGGCTCTTGGTTACATCACAGATACGCAGTATTTT
>TRBJ1-5|TRBV19|NA|NA
CASSPGTPSNQPQHF
TGTGCCAGTAGTCCCGGGACACCTAGCAATCAGCCCCAGCATTTT
>TRBJ2-7|TRBV28|TRBD1|NA
CASERQGRSSYEQYF
TGTGCCAGCGAAAGACAGGGGCGAAGCTCCTACGAGCAGTACTTC
>TRBJ2-1|TRBV7-9|TRBD2|NA
CASSLRGGRAIIQNNEQFF
TGTGCCAGCAGCTTACGGGGCGGGAGGGCCATCATCCAGAACAATGAGCAGTTCTTC
>TRBJ1-6|TRBV30|NA|NA
CAWSGNSPLHF
TGTGCCTGGAGCGGGAATTCACCCCTCCACTTT
>TRBJ1-2|TRBV2|NA|NA
CASSEGGAVRHPYGYTF
TGTGCCAGCAGTGAAGGGGGGGCGGTCCGACATCCCTATGGCTACACCTTC
>TRBJ2-7|TRBV7-9|TRBD2|NA
CASKLAGESYEQYF
TGTGCCAGCAAGCTAGCGGGAGAGTCCTACGAGCAGTACTTC
>TRBJ2-3|TRBV7-9|NA|NA
CASSLELGYLSTDTQYF
TGTGCCAGCAGCTTAGAATTAGGGTACTTAAGCACAGATACGCAGTATTTT
>TRBJ1-1|TRBV5-4|NA|NA
CASSSDYSDTEAFF
TGTGCCAGCAGCTCCGATTACAGTGACACTGAAGCTTTCTTT
>TRBJ2-5|TRBV2|NA|NA
CASSEVYRSAGTQYF
TGTGCCAGCAGTGAAGTTTACCGCTCCGCGGGGACCCAGTACTTC